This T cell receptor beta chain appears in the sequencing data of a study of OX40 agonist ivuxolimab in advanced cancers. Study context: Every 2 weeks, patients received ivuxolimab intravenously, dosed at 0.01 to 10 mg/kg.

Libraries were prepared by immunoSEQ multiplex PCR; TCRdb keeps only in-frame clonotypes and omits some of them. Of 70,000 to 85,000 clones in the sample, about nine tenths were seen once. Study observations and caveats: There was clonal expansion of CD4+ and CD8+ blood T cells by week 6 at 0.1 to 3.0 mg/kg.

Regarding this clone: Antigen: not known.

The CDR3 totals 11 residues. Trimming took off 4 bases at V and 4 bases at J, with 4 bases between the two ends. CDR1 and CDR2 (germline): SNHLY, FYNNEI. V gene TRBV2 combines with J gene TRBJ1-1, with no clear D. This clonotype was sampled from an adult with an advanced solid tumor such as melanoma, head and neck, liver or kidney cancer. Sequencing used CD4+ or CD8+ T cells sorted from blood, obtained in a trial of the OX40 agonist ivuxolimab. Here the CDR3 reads CASSGGTEAFF. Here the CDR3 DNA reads TGTGCCAGCAGTGGGGGCACTGAAGCTTTCTTT.